This TCR beta chain was documented in a study of cytomegalovirus exposure and HLA in healthy donors (dated by TCRdb to 2016 to 2017). Concerning the study at large: According to a later analysis, the 110 or so validation repertoires were produced on the same platform as the 600 to 850 repertoires of the first cohort. The study was designed to test whether signatures of past pathogen exposure could be identified by cataloging public T cell receptors. In addition to the first cohort of 666 subjects, a separate validation cohort of about 120 different subjects was used. The study combined high-throughput TCR immunosequencing, statistical association of individual TCRs with disease status, and machine learning to predict cytomegalovirus infection status.

To prepare the library, the immunoSEQ multiplex PCR assay was applied. In the source study's methods: A statistical classification framework was built to diagnose cytomegalovirus status from the catalog of TCR beta chain sequences. As stored in TCRdb, this immuneACCESS dataset retains in-frame rearrangements with V and J assigned. A fraction of the clones does not appear; measured against another copy, unresolved V genes explain less than half of the discrepancy, and the remainder lacks a known reason. Clone size and V and J calls were adopted from that table, with D and trimming inferred from the DNA. This sample has roughly 280,000 clones in its table, and just over 85% of those were observed once. Of the sample, about 1% is held by the ten largest clones. Inclusive of the bounding cysteine and phenylalanine, the CDR3 is 16 residues long. The sequence is cut down to CDR3 DNA, 48 bases in frame from base 1. The germline V gene specifies SNHLY as CDR1 and FYNNEI as CDR2. V and J are trimmed by 7 bases and 5 bases, and the gene matches miss 15 bases of the junction.

A note on this clone: Its specific antigen is unknown. No per-base quality is available; no much larger clone lies one base away.

Here is what the overall study found, with its caveats: A total of 164 TCR beta chains were listed by the study as associated with cytomegalovirus. In both the original and validation cohorts, the classifier was reported to diagnose cytomegalovirus status with high specificity and sensitivity. It was suggested by the authors that the approach could potentially be generalized to other disease states and immunological phenotypes. A later analysis found that TCRs clustered in the first cohort also tended to co-occur in the roughly 120 validation repertoires, with more than 90% of cluster scores above 0. A later analysis lacked HLA typing for the validation cohort, so it scored co-occurrence in that cohort across all 110 or so repertoires. Three of the identified cytomegalovirus-associated TCR beta chains were confirmed in vitro to be specific for cytomegalovirus antigens. While some public TCRs were present in many individuals, most TCR sequences turned up only very rarely across donors.

Separate from the roughly 700-subject first cohort, the validation cohort of around 130 subjects was the group to which the donors belonged. Recombination connected TRBV2 to TRBJ2-7; 9 of the junction bases match TRBD2. The specimen sequenced was PBMCs. The sequence was collected from a woman under 30 in good health and CMV-seronegative. The CDR3 is CASTQWASGVRNEQYF. The DNA reads TGTGCCAGCACTCAATGGGCTAGCGGGGTCCGGAACGAGCAGTACTTC.